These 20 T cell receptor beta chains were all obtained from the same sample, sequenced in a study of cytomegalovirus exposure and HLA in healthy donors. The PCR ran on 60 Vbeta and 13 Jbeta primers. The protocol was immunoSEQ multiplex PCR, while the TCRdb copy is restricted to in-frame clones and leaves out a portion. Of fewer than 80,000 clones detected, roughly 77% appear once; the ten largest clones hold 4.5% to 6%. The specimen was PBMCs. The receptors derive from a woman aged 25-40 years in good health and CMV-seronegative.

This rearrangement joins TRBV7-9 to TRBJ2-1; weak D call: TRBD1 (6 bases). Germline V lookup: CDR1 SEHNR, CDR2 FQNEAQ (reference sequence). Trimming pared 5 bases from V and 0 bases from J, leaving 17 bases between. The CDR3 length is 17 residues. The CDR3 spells CASSLYPDSYSYNEQFF. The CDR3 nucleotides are TGTGCCAGCAGCCTCTACCCGGACAGCTACTCCTACAATGAGCAGTTCTTC.

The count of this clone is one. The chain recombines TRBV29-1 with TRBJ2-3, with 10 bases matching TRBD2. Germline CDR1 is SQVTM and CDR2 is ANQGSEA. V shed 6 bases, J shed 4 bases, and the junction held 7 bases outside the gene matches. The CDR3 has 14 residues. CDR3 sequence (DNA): TGCAGCGTCGTCACTAGCGGGAAGGCAGATACGCAGTATTTT. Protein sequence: CSVVTSGKADTQYF.

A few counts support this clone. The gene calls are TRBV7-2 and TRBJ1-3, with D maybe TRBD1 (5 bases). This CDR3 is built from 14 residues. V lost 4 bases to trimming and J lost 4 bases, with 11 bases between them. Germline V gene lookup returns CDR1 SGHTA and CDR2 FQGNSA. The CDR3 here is CASSSQGLGNTIYF. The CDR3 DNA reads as TGTGCCAGCAGCTCCCAGGGACTCGGAAACACCATATATTTT. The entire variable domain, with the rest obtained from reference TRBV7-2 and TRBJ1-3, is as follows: GAGVSQSPSNKVTEKGKDVELRCDPISGHTALYWYRQSLGQGLEFLIYFQGNSAPDKSGLPSDRFSAERTGGSVSTLTIQRTQQEDSAVYLCASSSQGLGNTIYFGEGSWLTVV.

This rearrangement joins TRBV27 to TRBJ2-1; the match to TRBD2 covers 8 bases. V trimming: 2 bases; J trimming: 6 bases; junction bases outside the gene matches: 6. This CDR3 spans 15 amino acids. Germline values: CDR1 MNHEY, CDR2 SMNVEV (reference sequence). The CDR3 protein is CASSLAGLAVNEQFF. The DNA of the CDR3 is TGTGCCAGCAGTTTAGCCGGACTAGCTGTCAATGAGCAGTTCTTC.

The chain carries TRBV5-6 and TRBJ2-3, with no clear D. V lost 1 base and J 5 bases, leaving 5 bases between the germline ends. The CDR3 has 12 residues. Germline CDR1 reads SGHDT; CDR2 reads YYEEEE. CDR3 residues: CASSLSVDTQYF. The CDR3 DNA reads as TGTGCCAGCAGCTTGTCGGTAGATACGCAGTATTTT.

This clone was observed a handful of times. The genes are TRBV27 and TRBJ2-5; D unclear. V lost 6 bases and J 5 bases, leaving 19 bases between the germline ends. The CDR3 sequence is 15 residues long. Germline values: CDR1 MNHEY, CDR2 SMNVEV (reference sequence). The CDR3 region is CASRLESTKWETQYF. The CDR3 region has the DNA TGTGCCAGCAGGCTGGAGAGTACGAAATGGGAGACCCAGTACTTC.

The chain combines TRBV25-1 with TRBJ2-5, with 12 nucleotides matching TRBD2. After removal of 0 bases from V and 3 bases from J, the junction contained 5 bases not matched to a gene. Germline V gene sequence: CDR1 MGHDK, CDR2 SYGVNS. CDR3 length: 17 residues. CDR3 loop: CASSEYVTSGSKETQYF. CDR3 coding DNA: TGTGCCAGCAGTGAATATGTGACTAGCGGGAGTAAAGAGACCCAGTACTTC.

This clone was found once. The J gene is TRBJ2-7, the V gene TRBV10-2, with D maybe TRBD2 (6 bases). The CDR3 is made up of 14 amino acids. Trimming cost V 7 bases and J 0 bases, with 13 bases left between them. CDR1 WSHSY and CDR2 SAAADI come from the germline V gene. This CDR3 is CASTGGVSSYEQYF. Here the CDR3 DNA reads TGCGCCAGCACCGGGGGAGTCAGCTCCTACGAGCAGTACTTC.

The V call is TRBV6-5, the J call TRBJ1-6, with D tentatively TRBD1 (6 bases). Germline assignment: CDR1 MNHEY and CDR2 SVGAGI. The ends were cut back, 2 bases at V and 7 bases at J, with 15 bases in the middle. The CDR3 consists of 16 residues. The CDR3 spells CASSYGDTRLNSPLHF. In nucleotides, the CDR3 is TGTGCCAGCAGTTACGGGGACACAAGGTTAAATTCACCCCTCCACTTT.

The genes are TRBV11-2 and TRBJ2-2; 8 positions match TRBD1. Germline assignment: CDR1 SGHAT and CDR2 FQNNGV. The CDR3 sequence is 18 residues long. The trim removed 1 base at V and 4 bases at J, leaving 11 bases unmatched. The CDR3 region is CASSLGMQGASGTGELFF. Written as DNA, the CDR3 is TGTGCCAGCAGCTTAGGAATGCAGGGGGCATCGGGCACCGGGGAGCTGTTTTTT.

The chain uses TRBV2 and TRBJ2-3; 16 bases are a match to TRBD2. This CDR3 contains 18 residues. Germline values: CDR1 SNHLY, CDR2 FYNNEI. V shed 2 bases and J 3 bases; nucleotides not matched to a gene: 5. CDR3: CASSEMGLAGGKTDTQYF. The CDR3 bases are TGTGCCAGCAGTGAAATGGGACTAGCGGGAGGGAAGACAGATACGCAGTATTTT.

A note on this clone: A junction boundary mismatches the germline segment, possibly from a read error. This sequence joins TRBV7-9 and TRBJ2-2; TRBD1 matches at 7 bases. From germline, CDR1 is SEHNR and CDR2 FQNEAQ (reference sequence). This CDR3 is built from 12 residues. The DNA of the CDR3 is TGTTCCAGCAGTCAGGGGGCCGGGGAGCTGTTTTTT. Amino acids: CSSSQGAGELFF.

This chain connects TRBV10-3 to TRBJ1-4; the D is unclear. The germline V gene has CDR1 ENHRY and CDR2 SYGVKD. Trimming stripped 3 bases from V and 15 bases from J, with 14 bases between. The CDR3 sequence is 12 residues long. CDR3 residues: CAISDTDRRMFF. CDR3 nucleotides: TGTGCCATCAGTGATACCGACCGGAGGATGTTTTTT.

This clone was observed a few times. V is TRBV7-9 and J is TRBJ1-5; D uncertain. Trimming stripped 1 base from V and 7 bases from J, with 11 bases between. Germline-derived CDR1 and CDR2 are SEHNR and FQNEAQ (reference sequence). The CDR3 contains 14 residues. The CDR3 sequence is CASSLDITRQPQHF. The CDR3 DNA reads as TGTGCCAGCAGCTTAGATATTACGAGACAGCCCCAGCATTTT. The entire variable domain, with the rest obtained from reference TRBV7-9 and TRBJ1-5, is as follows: DTGVSQNPRHKITKRGQNVTFRCDPISEHNRLYWYRQTLGQGPEFLTYFQNEAQLEKSRLLSDRFSAERPKGSFSTLEIQRTEQGDSAMYLCASSLDITRQPQHFGDGTRLSIL.

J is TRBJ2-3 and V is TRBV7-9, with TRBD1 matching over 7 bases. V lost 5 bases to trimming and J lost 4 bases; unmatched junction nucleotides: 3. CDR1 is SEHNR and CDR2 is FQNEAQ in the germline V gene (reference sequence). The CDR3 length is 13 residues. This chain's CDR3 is CASSPGGPDTQYF. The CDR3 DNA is TGTGCCAGCAGCCCAGGGGGTCCAGATACGCAGTATTTT.

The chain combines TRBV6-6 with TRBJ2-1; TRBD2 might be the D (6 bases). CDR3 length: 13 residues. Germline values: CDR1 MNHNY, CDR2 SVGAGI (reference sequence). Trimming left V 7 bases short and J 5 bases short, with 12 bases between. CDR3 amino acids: CASMRELNNEQFF. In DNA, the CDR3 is TGTGCCAGCATGCGGGAATTGAACAATGAGCAGTTCTTC.

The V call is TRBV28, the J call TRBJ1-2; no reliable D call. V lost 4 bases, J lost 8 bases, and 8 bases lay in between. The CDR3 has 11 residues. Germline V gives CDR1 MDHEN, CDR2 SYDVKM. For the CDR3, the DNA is TGTGCCAGCAGTTCCTGGGAGGGCTACACCTTC. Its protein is CASSSWEGYTF.

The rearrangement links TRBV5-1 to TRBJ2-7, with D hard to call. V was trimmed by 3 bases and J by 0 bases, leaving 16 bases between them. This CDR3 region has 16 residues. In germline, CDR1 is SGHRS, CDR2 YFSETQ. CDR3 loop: CASSSYSAASSYEQYF. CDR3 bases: TGCGCCAGCAGCTCCTACTCCGCGGCCAGCTCCTACGAGCAGTACTTC.

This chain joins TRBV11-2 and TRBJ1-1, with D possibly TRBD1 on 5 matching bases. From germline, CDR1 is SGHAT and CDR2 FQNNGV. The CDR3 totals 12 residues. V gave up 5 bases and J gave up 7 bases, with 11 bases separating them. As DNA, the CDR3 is TGTGCCAGCAGCAGGTCAGGGTGTGAAGCTTTCTTT. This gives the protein CASSRSGCEAFF. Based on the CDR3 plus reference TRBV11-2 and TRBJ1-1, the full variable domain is EAGVAQSPRYKIIEKRQSVAFWCNPISGHATLYWYQQILGQGPKLLIQFQNNGVVDDSQLPKDRFSAERLKGVDSTLKIQPAKLEDSAVYLCASSRSGCEAFFGQGTRLTVV.

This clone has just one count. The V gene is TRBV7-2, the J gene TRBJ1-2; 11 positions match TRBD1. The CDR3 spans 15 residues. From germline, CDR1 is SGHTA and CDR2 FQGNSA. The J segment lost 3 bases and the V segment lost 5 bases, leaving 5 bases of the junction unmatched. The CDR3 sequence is CASSPGTGGYYGYTF. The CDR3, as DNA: TGTGCCAGCAGCCCCGGGACAGGGGGTTACTATGGCTACACCTTC. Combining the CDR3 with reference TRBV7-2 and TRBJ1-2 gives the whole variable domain GAGVSQSPSNKVTEKGKDVELRCDPISGHTALYWYRQSLGQGLEFLIYFQGNSAPDKSGLPSDRFSAERTGGSVSTLTIQRTQQEDSAVYLCASSPGTGGYYGYTFGSGTRLTVV.